The clone carrying this TCR beta chain turned up a few times. Its target is not known. The CDR3 spans 14 residues. V lost 5 bases, J lost 5 bases, and 12 bases lay in between. Germline CDR1 is SEHNR and CDR2 is FQNEAQ (reference sequence). Genomic DNA templated the TCR beta VDJ and CDR3 profiling. TCRdb called the reads again in MiXCR, with one record for every CDR3 protein. The table lists roughly 170,000 distinct CDR3 sequences, 55% to 75% of them singletons. This specimen belongs to a study of CD8+CD57+ T cells in acquired aplastic anemia. Overall study context: Sorted cells (CD4+ and CD8+) yielded DNA amounts that averaged roughly 3.2 ug. There were approximately 9.9 million reads, on average, for CD4+ cells from healthy donors. Notes on the study in general: Researchers reported that CD8+ Simpson's diversity was not significantly different in patients versus controls.

The sequence came from a human donor in good health. The gene calls are TRBV7-9 and TRBJ1-4; D perhaps matches TRBD1 (6 bases). Material for sequencing was sorted CD4+, CD8+, or CD8+CD57+ T cells (not recorded which) from PBMCs. The CDR3 region has the DNA TGTGCCAGCAGCCGGACAGCAGGCAATGAAAAACTGTTTTTT. Amino acids: CASSRTAGNEKLFF.